The T cell receptor (beta chain) described here comes from a study of T cell repertoires in cytomegalovirus infection (dated by TCRdb to between 2019 and 2020). Looking at the study overall: Alongside well-studied HLA-B-restricted epitopes, the peptide stimulations were aimed at recently identified HLA-C-restricted CMV epitopes, whose presentation resists viral immunomodulation. Donor HLA type was relevant to the analysis, because carriage of CMV infection together with the matching HLA type was indicated by public TCR beta signatures.

This specimen's treatment or condition label, interpreted: in vitro stimulation with specific CMV peptide epitopes to enrich CMV-specific T cells. Data came from an Illumina HiSeq 1500. The public reads were reanalyzed by TCRdb: fastp trimming at Q25, MiXCR alignment, in-frame beta chains only. Every entry covers one CDR3 protein and lists the most common genes and DNA from its rows. The sample data list roughly 920,000 distinct CDR3 sequences, and more than 25% of these were observed just once. The ten largest clones represent around 15% of the sample. The germline V gene specifies SGHVS as CDR1 and FNYEAQ as CDR2. The CDR3 holds 18 amino acids from the cysteine to the phenylalanine. Only the CDR3 part of the read is kept: 54 bases, read in frame from the first base. V is reduced by 5 bases and J by 0 bases, leaving a spacing of 17 bases between them. What the work shows at the level of the full study, not this receptor alone: Cumulative frequency of public TCR beta family members discriminated carriers of CMV infection plus the relevant HLA type in this cohort and an independent 352-donor cohort. The ex vivo response was dominated by HLA-C-restricted CMV-specific TCR beta clonotypes, which also provided the single most frequent clonotype in two of eight donors.

Ten or more counts support this clonotype. The clone's antigen remains unknown. Base qualities were left out, and no much larger clone turns up one base away. The chain links TRBV7-6 with TRBJ2-6; the D segment may tentatively be TRBD1 or TRBD2, each giving 5 matched bases. The receptor was derived from a human donor in good health (CMV status not recorded). Some clones in this sample may be carry-over from other donors' samples. The source was cultured CD8+ T cells from PBMCs, collected from culture after CMV antigen stimulation. The nucleotide sequence reads as follows: TGTGCCAGCAGCCCATCATCGGGGCGCATCTCTGGGGCCAACGTCCTGACTTTC. Translation gives CASSPSSGRISGANVLTF. The full variable domain, with segments outside the CDR3 supplied by the reference TRBV7-6 and TRBJ2-6 proteins, appears as GAGVSQSPRYKVTKRGQDVALRCDPISGHVSLYWYRQALGQGPEFLTYFNYEAQQDKSGLPNDRFSAERPEGSISTLTIQRTEQRDSAMYRCASSPSSGRISGANVLTFGAGSRLTVL.